This entry concerns a single T cell receptor beta chain. Germline values: CDR1 LNHDA, CDR2 SQIVND (reference sequence). The CDR3 has 14 residues. Between the trimmed V and J ends, which lost 10 bases and 7 bases, there was a span of 23 bases. This sample is part of a study of control samples from healthy donors and cancer patients. Profiling relied on immunoSEQ multiplex PCR, and the TCRdb table lists in-frame clones only, not all of them. Of 170,000 or so clones listed, approximately 92% are singletons. The clonotype comes from a man aged 18 to 35 in good health. This rearrangement joins TRBV19 to TRBJ2-7; D may match TRBD1 or TRBD2 (7 bases each). Sequencing was carried out using blood. The CDR3 region is CATTRDNRGGEQYF. CDR3 nucleotide sequence: TGTGCCACCACTAGAGATAACAGGGGAGGGGAGCAGTACTTC.